These 12 T cell receptor beta chains came from one sample sequenced in a study of cytomegalovirus exposure and HLA in healthy donors. This PCR relied on a set of 60 Vbeta primers and 13 Jbeta primers. Clones were read by immunoSEQ multiplex PCR, and TCRdb kept only the in-frame ones, dropping some. The sample lists approximately 300,000 clones; roughly 81% were seen once. Sequencing was carried out using PBMCs. Every receptor here comes from a woman in her 40s in good health and CMV-seropositive.

The rearrangement joins TRBV27 to TRBJ2-7, with TRBD1 as a possible D gene (6 bases). This CDR3 contains 15 residues. In germline, CDR1 is MNHEY, CDR2 SMNVEV (reference sequence). The V and J ends lost 0 bases and 0 bases respectively, with 9 bases between them. The CDR3: CASSLSQGSSYEQYF. Here the CDR3 DNA reads TGTGCCAGCAGTTTATCACAGGGAAGCTCCTACGAGCAGTACTTC.

On this clone: Other DNA sequences in the sample encode the same CDR3. The chain couples TRBV30 to TRBJ2-1; 10 bases map to TRBD2. Germline V gene data show CDR1 as GTSNPN and CDR2 as SVGIG (reference sequence). CDR3 length equals 15 residues. With 0 bases clipped from V and 4 bases from J, the junction kept 3 bases outside the gene matches. In nucleotides, the CDR3 is TGTGCCTGGAGTGTAGGGACTAGCGCGTACAATGAGCAGTTCTTC. This codes for CAWSVGTSAYNEQFF.

This chain links TRBV28 with TRBJ1-2; 7 positions match TRBD1. Per the germline V gene, CDR1 is MDHEN and CDR2 is SYDVKM. The ends lost 7 bases at V and 4 bases at J; junction bases unmatched: 6. This CDR3 is 13 amino acids long. The CDR3 loop is CASTTGVLYGYTF. The CDR3 region has the DNA TGTGCCAGCACTACAGGGGTTCTCTATGGCTACACCTTC.

The chain couples TRBV4-2 to TRBJ1-2; D is unclear. Trimming removed 4 bases at V and 1 base at J, with 16 bases between. In germline, CDR1 is LGHNA, CDR2 YNFKEQ. The CDR3 totals 16 residues. The chain's CDR3 is CASSPQEPSSNYGYTF. As DNA, the CDR3 is TGTGCCAGCAGCCCTCAAGAGCCCTCAAGTAACTATGGCTACACCTTC.

The J gene is TRBJ1-4, the V gene TRBV5-8, with D possibly TRBD1 on 6 matching bases. Deletions cut 1 base from V and 8 bases from J, with 12 bases between. Germline CDR1 is SGHTS and CDR2 is YDEGEE. This CDR3 has 14 residues. CDR3 nucleotide sequence: TGTGCCAGCAGCTTGTTGCCAGGGGCGGAAAAACTGTTTTTT. Protein product: CASSLLPGAEKLFF.

This clone showed up just a few times. CDR3 region: CASSSTGTGPYEQYF. CDR3 DNA sequence: TGTGCCAGCAGTTCTACCGGGACAGGGCCCTACGAGCAGTACTTC. The chain recombines TRBV27 with TRBJ2-7, with 9 bases that match TRBD1. The CDR3 runs 15 residues. Unmatched junction bases numbered 6, after V lost 4 bases and J lost 2 bases. In germline, CDR1 is MNHEY, CDR2 SMNVEV (reference sequence).

This clone has just one count. This sequence joins TRBV7-9 and TRBJ2-1; 14 positions match TRBD2. The V segment lost 4 bases and the J segment 3 bases; nucleotides outside the gene matches: 8. This CDR3 has 18 amino acids. The germline V gene encodes CDR1 SEHNR and CDR2 FQNEAQ (reference sequence). In nucleotides, the CDR3 is TGTGCCAGCAGCTATCCGACTAGCGGGAGGGCTAACTACAATGAGCAGTTCTTC. Translating gives CASSYPTSGRANYNEQFF.

CDR3 amino acids: CSVMAGTNTGELFF. DNA of the CDR3: TGCAGCGTTATGGCGGGTACGAACACCGGGGAGCTGTTTTTT. The chain links TRBV29-1 to TRBJ2-2; D possibly corresponds to TRBD2 (5 bases). The germline V gene has CDR1 SQVTM and CDR2 ANQGSEA. The CDR3 is 14 amino acids. Trimming took 5 bases from V and 0 from J, leaving 10 bases between them.

The CDR3 loop is CASSPSTSVAKNIQYF. The CDR3 DNA sequence: TGTGCCAGTAGTCCCTCGACTTCCGTTGCCAAAAACATTCAGTACTTC. The chain has TRBV19 and TRBJ2-4; the D is unclear. This CDR3 has 16 residues. The V end lost 5 bases, the J end lost 1 base, and 15 bases lay between the germline ends. Germline lookup yields CDR1 LNHDA and CDR2 SQIVND (reference sequence).

This sequence joins TRBV6-5 and TRBJ2-7, with 7 positions matching TRBD1. Germline V CDR1 and CDR2: MNHEY, SVGAGI. CDR3 length: 14 residues. Trimming removed 7 bases from V and 0 bases from J; junction bases left unmatched: 6. CDR3 in amino acids: CASIPRDSSYEQYF. The CDR3, as DNA: TGTGCCAGCATCCCTCGGGACAGCTCCTACGAGCAGTACTTC.

For the CDR3, the DNA is TGTGCCAGCAGCGTTCCGGCTCTAGCGGAGTCCCGCAATGAGCAGTTCTTC. Protein: CASSVPALAESRNEQFF. J is TRBJ2-1 and V is TRBV9, with 7 bases that match TRBD2. The CDR3 is made up of 17 amino acids. Germline lookup yields CDR1 SGDLS and CDR2 YYNGEE. V dropped 2 bases and J dropped 6; count of bases not matched to a gene: 14.

The chain couples TRBV13 to TRBJ2-1, with 13 bases aligning to TRBD2. Germline V gives CDR1 PRHDT, CDR2 FYEKMQ (reference sequence). The CDR3 length is 15 residues. Germline trimming cut 1 base from V and 7 bases from J; bases unmatched to any gene: 1. The CDR3 DNA is TGTGCCAGCAGCTTAGTACTAGCGGGAGGGAATGAGCAGTTCTTC. It specifies CASSLVLAGGNEQFF.